Listed below are T cell receptor beta chains from one sample, sequenced in a study of blood T cell repertoires in COVID-19. TCRdb's table, derived via immunoSEQ multiplex PCR, lists solely in-frame clones and lacks some. The table shows 150,000 to 200,000 clones, with more than 75% occurring only once. Sequencing input: peripheral blood. All receptors derive from a man aged 18 to 35 with acute or convalescent COVID-19. The CDR3 runs from the conserved cysteine through the conserved F or W. The D gene is left open where the match is weak.

v_gene: TRBV5-4; j_gene: TRBJ2-5; d_gene: TRBD2; CDR3aa: CASSLGLAGEQETQYF; CDR3nt: TGTGCCAGCAGCTTGGGTTTAGCGGGAGAGCAAGAGACCCAGTACTTC
v_gene: TRBV7-2; j_gene: TRBJ1-3; d_gene: -; CDR3aa: CASRRLFENTIYF; CDR3nt: TGTGCCAGCAGACGCCTTTTTGAGAACACCATATATTTT
v_gene: TRBV2; j_gene: TRBJ2-3; d_gene: -; CDR3aa: CASAPRYETDTQYF; CDR3nt: TGTGCCAGCGCCCCTAGGTACGAGACAGATACGCAGTATTTT
v_gene: TRBV6-1; j_gene: TRBJ1-6; d_gene: -; CDR3aa: CASSDAGAPPLHF; CDR3nt: TGTGCCAGCAGTGATGCGGGCGCCCCACCCCTCCACTTT
v_gene: TRBV30; j_gene: TRBJ1-2; d_gene: -; CDR3aa: CAWSQGSAITYGYTF; CDR3nt: TGTGCCTGGAGTCAGGGCAGCGCAATAACCTATGGCTACACCTTC
v_gene: TRBV27; j_gene: TRBJ1-6; d_gene: -; CDR3aa: CASSPLFGESPLHF; CDR3nt: TGTGCCAGCAGTCCTCTGTTCGGAGAGTCACCCCTCCACTTT
v_gene: TRBV9; j_gene: TRBJ1-5; d_gene: -; CDR3aa: CASSVAAGNNQPQHF; CDR3nt: TGTGCCAGCAGCGTAGCTGCAGGGAACAATCAGCCCCAGCATTTT
v_gene: TRBV25-1; j_gene: TRBJ1-1; d_gene: -; CDR3aa: CASSERAHEAFF; CDR3nt: TGTGCCAGCAGTGAGAGGGCCCATGAAGCTTTCTTT
v_gene: TRBV13; j_gene: TRBJ2-3; d_gene: -; CDR3aa: CASSRFYGSTDTQYF; CDR3nt: TGTGCCAGCAGCCGTTTTTACGGTAGCACAGATACGCAGTATTTT
v_gene: TRBV19; j_gene: TRBJ1-1; d_gene: -; CDR3aa: CASSIAGASYTEAFF; CDR3nt: TGTGCCAGTAGTATAGCTGGAGCCAGCTACACTGAAGCTTTCTTT
v_gene: TRBV10-3; j_gene: TRBJ2-3; d_gene: TRBD2; CDR3aa: CATAGDIYTDTQYF; CDR3nt: TGTGCCACAGCGGGGGACATTTACACAGATACGCAGTATTTT
v_gene: TRBV18; j_gene: TRBJ1-1; d_gene: TRBD1; CDR3aa: CASSQTRDRGLEAFF; CDR3nt: TGTGCCAGCTCACAAACCCGGGACAGGGGGCTGGAAGCTTTCTTT
v_gene: TRBV14; j_gene: TRBJ1-2; d_gene: TRBD1; CDR3aa: CASSQRWTGSNGYTF; CDR3nt: TGTGCCAGCAGCCAACGTTGGACAGGGTCCAATGGCTACACCTTC
v_gene: TRBV6-6; j_gene: TRBJ1-2; d_gene: -; CDR3aa: CASTSDRNGYTF; CDR3nt: TGTGCCAGCACGTCGGACAGAAACGGCTACACCTTC
v_gene: TRBV2; j_gene: TRBJ1-1; d_gene: -; CDR3aa: CASSEQGVNTEAFF; CDR3nt: TGTGCCAGCAGTGAACAGGGTGTGAACACTGAAGCTTTCTTT
v_gene: TRBV19; j_gene: TRBJ2-2; d_gene: -; CDR3aa: CASLKIPNTGELFF; CDR3nt: TGTGCCAGTCTAAAAATACCGAACACCGGGGAGCTGTTTTTT